This entry describes one T cell receptor (beta chain). Its antigen is not known. V lost 0 bases to trimming and J lost 8 bases; unmatched junction nucleotides: 10. The CDR3 is 15 amino acids. The data stem from a study of T cells after posttransplantation cyclophosphamide. Study conclusions and caveats: Recipient CMV seropositivity and CMV reactivation strongly tracked TRB clonality. Later post-transplant blood repertoires were often dominated by donor CD8+ memory clones. Blood and skin or GI T cell repertoires showed limited TRB overlap.

Profiled with immunoSEQ multiplex PCR; TCRdb holds only in-frame clones, not every one. This table holds approximately 220 clones, approximately 88% found once. This clonotype originated in a man aged 45-65 years. The source material was gut tissue. The rearrangement joins TRBV5-3 to TRBJ1-1; 7 bases agree with TRBD1. Being an ORF, TRBV5-3 has a function that is uncertain. The CDR3 region has the DNA TGTGCCAGAAGCTTGGAGGACAGGTTTGGCTCCGAAGCTTTCTTT. It codes for CARSLEDRFGSEAFF.